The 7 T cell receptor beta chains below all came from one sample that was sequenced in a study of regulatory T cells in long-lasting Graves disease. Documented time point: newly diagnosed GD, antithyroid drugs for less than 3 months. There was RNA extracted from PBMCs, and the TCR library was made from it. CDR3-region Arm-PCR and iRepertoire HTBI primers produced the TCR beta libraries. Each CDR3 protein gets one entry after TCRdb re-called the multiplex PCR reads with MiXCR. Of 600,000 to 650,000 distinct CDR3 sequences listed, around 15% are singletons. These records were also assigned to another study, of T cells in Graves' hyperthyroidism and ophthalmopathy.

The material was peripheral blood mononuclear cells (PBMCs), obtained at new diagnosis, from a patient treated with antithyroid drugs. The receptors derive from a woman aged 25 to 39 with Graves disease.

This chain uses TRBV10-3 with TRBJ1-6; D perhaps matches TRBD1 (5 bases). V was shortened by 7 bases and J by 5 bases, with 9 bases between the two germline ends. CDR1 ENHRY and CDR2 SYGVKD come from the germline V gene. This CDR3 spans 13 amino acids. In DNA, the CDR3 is TGTGCCATCACGAGAGGGGATAATTCACCCCTCCACTTT. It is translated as CAITRGDNSPLHF.

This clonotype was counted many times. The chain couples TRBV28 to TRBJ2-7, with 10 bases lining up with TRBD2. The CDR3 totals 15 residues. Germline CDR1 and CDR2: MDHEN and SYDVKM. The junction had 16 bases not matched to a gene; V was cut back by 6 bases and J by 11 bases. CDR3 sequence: CASRPTGVLAGVEYF. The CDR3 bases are TGTGCCAGCAGACCCACGGGGGTGCTAGCGGGAGTGGAGTACTTC.

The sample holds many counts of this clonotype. The CDR3 nucleotides read TGTGCCAGCAGTTTACATGACAGGGGCTATGGCTACACCTTC. Its translation is CASSLHDRGYGYTF. The rearrangement joins TRBV28 to TRBJ1-2; the match to TRBD1 covers 8 bases. The CDR3 covers 14 residues. The V and J ends lost 2 bases and 4 bases, in that order; junction bases with no gene match: 3. Per the germline V gene, CDR1 is MDHEN and CDR2 is SYDVKM.

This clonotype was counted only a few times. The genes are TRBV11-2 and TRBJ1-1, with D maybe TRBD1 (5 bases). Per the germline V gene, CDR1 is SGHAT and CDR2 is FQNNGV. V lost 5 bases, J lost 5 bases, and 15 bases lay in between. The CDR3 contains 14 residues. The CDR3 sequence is CASSPRPGSTEAFF. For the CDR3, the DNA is TGTGCCAGCAGCCCCCGACCAGGGTCGACTGAAGCTTTCTTT.

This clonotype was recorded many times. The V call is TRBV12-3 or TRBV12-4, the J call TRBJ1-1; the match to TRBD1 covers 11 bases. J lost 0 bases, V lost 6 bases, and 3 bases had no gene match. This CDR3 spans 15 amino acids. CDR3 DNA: TGTGCCAGCAGCGGACAGGGGGCGATGAACACTGAAGCTTTCTTT. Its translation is CASSGQGAMNTEAFF.

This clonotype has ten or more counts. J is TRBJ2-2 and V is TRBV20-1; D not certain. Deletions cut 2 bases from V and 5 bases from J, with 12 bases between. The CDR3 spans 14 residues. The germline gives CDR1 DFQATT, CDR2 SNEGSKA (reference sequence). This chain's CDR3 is CSARHTSDTGELFF. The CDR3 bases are TGCAGTGCTAGACACACCAGTGATACCGGGGAGCTGTTTTTT.

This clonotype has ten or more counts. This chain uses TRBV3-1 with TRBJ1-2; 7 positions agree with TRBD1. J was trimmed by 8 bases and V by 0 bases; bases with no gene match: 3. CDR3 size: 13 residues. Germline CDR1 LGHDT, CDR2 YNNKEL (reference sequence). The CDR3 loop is CASSQERQGGYTF. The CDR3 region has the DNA TGTGCCAGCAGCCAAGAACGACAGGGCGGCTACACCTTC.